This T cell receptor (beta chain) emerged from a study of blood T cell repertoires in COVID-19. TCRdb's table, derived via immunoSEQ multiplex PCR, lists solely in-frame clones and lacks some. The table includes roughly 300,000 clones, about four fifths detected once. The CDR3 runs to 15 residues. Per the germline V gene, CDR1 is LGHNA and CDR2 is YSLEER. V lost 1 base and J 4 bases, leaving 13 bases between the germline ends. This rearrangement joins TRBV4-3 to TRBJ2-5; D is possibly TRBD1 (5 bases). Material: peripheral blood. The sequence was collected from a human donor with COVID-19, enrolled during active disease. The donor label of this sample is uncertain. The CDR3 region is CASSQGVSQGETQYF. The CDR3 DNA sequence: TGCGCCAGCAGCCAAGGGGTCAGCCAGGGAGAGACCCAGTACTTC.